This T cell receptor beta chain was identified during a study of CD8+CD57+ T cells in acquired aplastic anemia. Genomic DNA was employed as the template in profiling TCR beta VDJ and CDR3. TCRdb recomputed calls from the reads with MiXCR, one row per CDR3 protein. The sample has 74,000 or so distinct CDR3 sequences; 45% to 55% are singletons. CDR1 is LGHNA and CDR2 is YSLEER in the germline V gene. V shed 4 bases and J shed 4 bases, with 22 bases lying between them. The CDR3 spans 17 residues. Source material: sorted CD4+, CD8+, or CD8+CD57+ T cells (not recorded which) from PBMCs. This clonotype was obtained from a human donor in good health, serving as a control. The chain carries TRBV4-3 and TRBJ1-2; no firm D call. CDR3 bases: TGCGCCAGCAGCCCCTCGGTAGTAGGAGATTGGGCCTATGGCTACACCTTC. As protein: CASSPSVVGDWAYGYTF.